A single sample is the source of the 26 T cell receptor beta chains below, sequenced in a study of vaccination and CD4 T cells after COVID-19. Researchers used the Oncomine TCR Beta short-read assay to sequence DNA from cultured CD4+ T cells. TCRdb fed the PCR reads into MiXCR, producing one record per CDR3 protein. The data show around 13,000 distinct CDR3 sequences, with more than 20% seen just once and roughly a sixth held by the top ten. The sample's treatment: roughly 10-day PBMC culture with coronavirus spike peptide pools or control peptides (ViraFEST assay). No antigens are known for them. The sequencing here drew on CD4+ T cells from blood, cultured in vitro, taken after SARS-CoV-2 vaccination. These receptors were taken from a human donor who had recovered from COVID-19.

A few counts support this clonotype. The chain carries TRBV5-8 and TRBJ2-1; D could derive from TRBD1 or TRBD2 (5 bases each). Trimming stripped 4 bases from V and 7 bases from J, with 15 bases between. Per the germline V gene, CDR1 is SGHTS and CDR2 is YDEGEE. CDR3 size: 14 residues. The CDR3 reads CASSHTRWGNEQFF. Written as DNA, the CDR3 is TGTGCCAGCAGCCACACCCGCTGGGGGAATGAGCAGTTCTTC.

This clonotype turned up a few times. V usage is TRBV24-1 and J usage is TRBJ2-5; 8 bases match TRBD2. CDR1 and CDR2 from the germline V gene are KGHDR and SFDVKD. The CDR3 has 20 amino acids. Trimming at V came to 2 bases and at J to 3 bases, leaving 19 bases not matched to a gene. The CDR3 loop reads CATSDWGRRGGLAPKETQYF. CDR3 in DNA: TGTGCCACCAGTGATTGGGGTCGGAGGGGTGGACTAGCTCCTAAAGAGACCCAGTACTTC.

Only a few counts were recorded for this clonotype. The rearrangement joins TRBV7-7 to TRBJ2-1, with 14 nucleotides matching TRBD2. This CDR3 contains 16 residues. In germline, CDR1 is SSHAT, CDR2 FNYEAQ (reference sequence). The V gene end was trimmed by 5 bases and the J gene end by 6 bases; junction bases not matched to a gene: 6. CDR3 amino acids: CASSPLTSGRGNEQFF. CDR3 in DNA: TGTGCCAGCAGCCCCCTGACTAGCGGGAGGGGCAATGAGCAGTTCTTC.

This clonotype has a handful of counts. The rearrangement uses TRBV20-1 and TRBJ2-7, with TRBD1 identical over 9 bases. The V gene end was trimmed by 3 bases and the J gene end by 3 bases; junction bases not matched to a gene: 3. The CDR3 spans 13 residues. The germline CDR1 and CDR2 sequences are DFQATT and SNEGSKA (reference sequence). The chain's CDR3 is CSASTGQGYEQYF. Written as DNA, the CDR3 is TGCAGTGCTAGCACGGGACAGGGCTACGAGCAGTACTTC.

Concerning this clonotype itself: The junction departs from the called germline gene at one end, perhaps through a read error. The rearrangement uses TRBV7-9 and TRBJ1-2; no reliable D call. The CDR3 loop spans 14 amino acids. Germline lookup yields CDR1 SEHNR and CDR2 FQNEAQ (reference sequence). CDR3 in amino acids: CASSLVVESYSYTF. CDR3 nucleotides: TGTGCCAGCAGCTTAGTAGTCGAAAGCTATAGCTACACCTTC.

CDR3 sequence reads: CASSRGTSGSNTGELFF. The DNA for the CDR3 is TGTGCCAGCAGCCGAGGGACTAGCGGGAGCAATACCGGGGAGCTGTTTTTT. The gene calls are TRBV5-4 and TRBJ2-2; 14 bases align to TRBD2. This CDR3 has 17 residues. The germline V gene encodes CDR1 SGHNT and CDR2 YYREEE (reference sequence). V was pared by 4 bases and J by 5 bases, with 7 bases of the junction left unmatched.

The rearrangement joins TRBV20-1 to TRBJ2-3; 7 bases line up with TRBD2. V gave up 3 bases and J gave up 2 bases; unmatched junction bases: 5. Germline CDR1 is DFQATT and CDR2 is SNEGSKA (reference sequence). The CDR3 has 14 amino acids. This CDR3 reads CSARKGLLTDTQYF. The CDR3, as DNA: TGCAGTGCTAGGAAGGGACTACTCACAGATACGCAGTATTTT.

This chain links TRBV2 with TRBJ2-7; 8 nucleotides line up with TRBD1. The trim removed 6 bases at V and 2 bases at J, leaving 6 bases unmatched. The CDR3 extends over 14 amino acids. The germline gives CDR1 SNHLY, CDR2 FYNNEI. The CDR3 bases are TGTGCCAGCAGGGAGACAGGGGTAGCCTACGAGCAGTACTTC. This gives the protein CASRETGVAYEQYF.

This clonotype is medium-sized (0.01 to 0.1%) by share. The V and J genes are TRBV20-1 and TRBJ2-6; D is perhaps TRBD2 (6 bases). Per the germline V gene, CDR1 is DFQATT and CDR2 is SNEGSKA (reference sequence). The CDR3 is 15 residues long. Trimming took off 5 bases at V and 0 bases at J, with 11 bases between the two ends. CDR3 loop: CSAHLGGSGANVLTF. The CDR3, as DNA: TGCAGTGCTCACCTCGGGGGCTCTGGGGCCAACGTCCTGACTTTC.

The CDR3 here is CASSISAARREKLFF. The CDR3 nucleotides read TGTGCCAGTAGTATCTCGGCAGCCAGACGTGAAAAACTGTTTTTT. The chain employs TRBV19 and TRBJ1-4; D gene uncertain. The CDR3 sequence is 15 residues long. The V end lost 3 bases, the J end lost 7 bases, and 15 bases lay between the germline ends. Germline-derived CDR1 and CDR2 are LNHDA and SQIVND (reference sequence).

J is TRBJ2-1 and V is TRBV6-2 or TRBV6-3; 9 bases match TRBD2. The trim removed 2 bases at V and 6 bases at J, leaving 5 bases unmatched. CDR3 length: 15 residues. The germline V gene has CDR1 MNHEY and CDR2 SVGEGT. In DNA, the CDR3 is TGTGCCAGCAGTTACCTCCTAGCGGGACCCAATGAGCAGTTCTTC. It is translated as CASSYLLAGPNEQFF.

The V call is TRBV5-1, the J call TRBJ1-1, with 8 positions matching TRBD1. This CDR3 has 14 residues. Germline lookup yields CDR1 SGHRS and CDR2 YFSETQ. V shed 3 bases, J shed 4 bases, and the junction held 5 bases outside the gene matches. The DNA for the CDR3 is TGCGCCAGCAGCTCTGGACAGGGCGGCACTGAAGCTTTCTTT. Translated, it gives CASSSGQGGTEAFF.

This chain links TRBV6-5 with TRBJ2-2; D possibly uses TRBD1 or TRBD2 (5 bases each). Trimming cost V 0 bases and J 9 bases, with 17 bases left between them. CDR3 length: 16 residues. Germline CDR1 MNHEY, CDR2 SVGAGI. The CDR3 loop is CASSYSAGMGTWELFF. The CDR3 DNA sequence: TGTGCCAGCAGTTACTCGGCAGGGATGGGGACCTGGGAGCTGTTTTTT.

This clonotype has only a few counts. V usage is TRBV20-1 and J usage is TRBJ2-7; TRBD2 is a possible D gene (5 bases). This CDR3 is built from 14 residues. From germline, CDR1 is DFQATT and CDR2 SNEGSKA (reference sequence). V lost 5 bases to trimming and J lost 2 bases, with 16 bases between them. The CDR3 DNA is TGCAGTGCTGCTCTTAGCGTTCGTACCTACGAGCAGTACTTC. Its translation: CSAALSVRTYEQYF.

The chain recombines TRBV28 with TRBJ1-2; TRBD1 aligns across 7 bases. V dropped 9 bases and J dropped 6; count of bases not matched to a gene: 13. The germline V gene encodes CDR1 MDHEN and CDR2 SYDVKM. The CDR3 covers 14 residues. The CDR3 sequence is CASKGGHHVDGYTF. In DNA, the CDR3 is TGTGCCAGTAAAGGGGGCCACCACGTGGATGGCTACACCTTC.

This clonotype turned up a few times. This chain connects TRBV5-4 to TRBJ1-2; 8 bases are shared with TRBD1. The V and J ends lost 6 bases and 8 bases, in that order; junction bases with no gene match: 9. The length of the CDR3 is 13 residues. CDR1 is SGHNT, CDR2 YYREEE, per germline (reference sequence). CDR3 sequence: CASTLDRARGYTF. The CDR3, as DNA: TGTGCCAGCACCCTGGACAGGGCGCGGGGCTACACCTTC.

The chain combines TRBV5-4 with TRBJ1-6; D remains ambiguous. The CDR3 has 16 residues. The V gene's germline CDR1 is SGHNT and CDR2 YYREEE (reference sequence). The V gene lost 2 bases and the J gene lost 7 bases, with 16 bases spanning the gap. The CDR3, as DNA: TGTGCCAGCAGCTTTGGGGTGACCAACCCAAATTCACCCCTCCACTTT. Translating it yields CASSFGVTNPNSPLHF.

There are a few counts of this clonotype. This sequence joins TRBV2 and TRBJ2-1; 11 bases are shared with TRBD2. From germline, CDR1 is SNHLY and CDR2 FYNNEI. This CDR3 comprises 16 residues. J was trimmed by 1 base and V by 5 bases; bases with no gene match: 4. The CDR3 is CASSSSGRLSYNEQFF. CDR3 coding DNA: TGTGCCAGCAGTTCTAGCGGGAGGCTTTCCTACAATGAGCAGTTCTTC.

The rearrangement links TRBV20-1 to TRBJ1-3; D remains unclear. Germline V CDR1 and CDR2: DFQATT, SNEGSKA (reference sequence). The CDR3 totals 13 residues. This CDR3 reads CSTRPPSGNTIYF. The CDR3 bases are TGCAGCACTAGACCCCCCTCTGGAAACACCATATATTTT.

There are a few counts of this clonotype. The chain carries TRBV28 and TRBJ2-1; D is perhaps TRBD2 (5 bases). V was pared by 6 bases and J by 1 base, with 16 bases between. The germline V gene has CDR1 MDHEN and CDR2 SYDVKM. This CDR3 contains 16 residues. CDR3 sequence reads: CASSPSETGSYNEQFF. CDR3 sequence (DNA): TGTGCCAGCAGCCCGAGCGAGACGGGGTCCTACAATGAGCAGTTCTTC. Variable domain in full (rest from reference TRBV28 and TRBJ2-1): DVKVTQSSRYLVKRTGEKVFLECVQDMDHENMFWYRQDPGLGLRLIYFSYDVKMKEKGDIPEGYSVSREKKERFSLILESASTNQTSMYLCASSPSETGSYNEQFFGPGTRLTVL.

The rearrangement joins TRBV6-1 to TRBJ2-2; D not resolved. Germline CDR1 MNHNS, CDR2 SASEGT. V gave up 7 bases and J gave up 5 bases, with 11 bases separating them. This CDR3 spans 13 amino acids. The CDR3 reads CASMRLLTGELFF. The DNA of the CDR3 is TGTGCCAGCATGAGGCTATTGACCGGGGAGCTGTTTTTT.

The chain is built from TRBV21-1 and TRBJ1-1; the table gives TRBD1 as D, unverified against the DNA. TRBV21-1 is marked as a pseudogene. The CDR3 spans 18 residues. In DNA form, the CDR3 reads TGTGCCAGCAGCAAAAAGGGGGCCGTTAGCACAGGAGGCACTGAAGCTTTCTTT. It codes for CASSKKGAVSTGGTEAFF.

This chain uses TRBV5-1 with TRBJ2-2; 7 nucleotides line up with TRBD1. Germline assignment: CDR1 SGHRS and CDR2 YFSETQ. V dropped 4 bases and J dropped 3; count of bases not matched to a gene: 3. This CDR3 has 14 amino acids. In nucleotides, the CDR3 is TGCGCCAGCAGCCTAGGGACAGACACCGGGGAGCTGTTTTTT. This encodes CASSLGTDTGELFF.

This clonotype turned up a few times. The CDR3: CASSLETSANEQFF. Here the CDR3 DNA reads TGTGCCAGCAGCTTAGAGACGTCGGCCAATGAGCAGTTCTTC. This chain joins TRBV7-2 and TRBJ2-1; D remains ambiguous. The CDR3 sequence is 14 residues long. Germline values: CDR1 SGHTA, CDR2 FQGNSA. The V end was cut by 1 base, the J end by 6 bases, with 10 bases between.

In its sample, this clonotype was seen a few times. This chain uses TRBV7-2 with TRBJ2-1; possible D gene TRBD1, 6 bases. Germline V gene lookup returns CDR1 SGHTA and CDR2 FQGNSA. The CDR3 sequence is 14 residues long. V shed 5 bases and J shed 4 bases, with 12 bases lying between them. This chain's CDR3 is CASSPWTDYNEQFF. The CDR3 nucleotides are TGTGCCAGCAGCCCGTGGACAGATTACAATGAGCAGTTCTTC.

This clonotype has just a few counts. J is TRBJ2-6 and V is TRBV7-8; D ambiguous. V dropped 0 bases and J dropped 3 bases, with 9 bases sitting between them. Looked up from germline, CDR1 is SGHVS and CDR2 is FQNEAQ. This CDR3 is built from 16 residues. CDR3 nucleotides: TGTGCCAGCAGCTTAGCGATGGGTAGTGGGGCCAACGTCCTGACTTTC. Protein product: CASSLAMGSGANVLTF.